A single sample is the source of the 6 T cell receptor beta chains below, sequenced in a study of blood T cell repertoires in COVID-19. Assay: immunoSEQ multiplex PCR; the TCRdb copy retains only in-frame clones and omits some. The sample contains 200,000 or so clones, around 90% of which appear only once. Sequenced sample: PBMCs or T cells enriched from blood (not recorded which). The receptors were sampled from a young woman who had recovered from COVID-19.

V and J are TRBV4-1 and TRBJ2-1; 12 bases line up with TRBD2. V lost 10 bases, J lost 2 bases, and 3 bases stayed unmatched. The CDR3 length is 14 residues. Germline CDR1 reads MGHRA; CDR2 reads YSYEKL. The DNA for the CDR3 is TGCGCCACCGGACTAGCGGGACCCTACAATGAGCAGTTCTTC. Translated, it gives CATGLAGPYNEQFF.

This chain connects TRBV5-6 to TRBJ2-5, with a possible D match to TRBD1 (5 bases). The ends were cut back, 2 bases at V and 0 bases at J, with 8 bases in the middle. Germline V gene data show CDR1 as SGHDT and CDR2 as YYEEEE. The CDR3 contains 14 residues. The CDR3 region is CASSFRADQETQYF. The CDR3 bases are TGTGCCAGCAGCTTCAGGGCAGACCAAGAGACCCAGTACTTC.

The genes are TRBV28 and TRBJ2-1; 13 nucleotides agree with TRBD2. The CDR3 is 16 amino acids. The germline gives CDR1 MDHEN, CDR2 SYDVKM. V gave up 5 bases and J gave up 6 bases; unmatched junction bases: 7. Here the CDR3 reads CASSPDRLAGGNEQFF. The CDR3, as DNA: TGTGCCAGCAGTCCTGACCGACTAGCGGGGGGCAATGAGCAGTTCTTC.

The J gene is TRBJ2-3, the V gene TRBV24-1; no definite D call. Trimming pared 9 bases from V and 3 bases from J, leaving 9 bases between. The CDR3 is 12 amino acids. Germline CDR1 and CDR2: KGHDR and SFDVKD. The CDR3: CATGGDTDTQYF. In DNA, the CDR3 is TGTGCCACCGGCGGAGATACAGATACGCAGTATTTT.

The chain employs TRBV4-2 and TRBJ1-1; no reliable D call. The V end was cut by 1 base, the J end by 0 bases, with 6 bases between. Germline assignment: CDR1 LGHNA and CDR2 YNFKEQ. The CDR3 is 14 amino acids. The chain's CDR3 is CASSQVRVNTEAFF. The CDR3 DNA is TGTGCCAGCAGCCAAGTTCGGGTGAACACTGAAGCTTTCTTT.

The chain uses TRBV6-1 and TRBJ1-2, with 8 bases fitting TRBD1. Germline-derived CDR1 and CDR2 are MNHNS and SASEGT. This CDR3 contains 15 residues. V lost 3 bases, J lost 8 bases, and 11 bases stayed unmatched. This chain's CDR3 is CASSEWGQGAGGYTF. The CDR3, as DNA: TGTGCCAGCAGTGAGTGGGGGCAGGGGGCTGGCGGCTACACCTTC.